The sample holds a few counts of the clone carrying this T cell receptor beta chain. V was clipped by 6 bases and J by 0 bases, with 11 bases between them. Per the germline V gene, CDR1 is MNHEY and CDR2 is SVGAGI. This CDR3 is built from 15 residues. The entry originates in a study of T cells after yellow fever vaccination. TCRdb analysed the 5' RACE reads with MiXCR anew, one entry per CDR3 protein. The repertoire holds about 320,000 distinct CDR3 sequences, with approximately 12% as singletons. This receptor was obtained from a man aged 18 to 30 who received the YFV17D yellow fever vaccine. The chain couples TRBV6-5 to TRBJ1-4, with D uncertain. The sample in question was CD4+ T cells sorted from PBMCs, obtained 45 days after the yellow fever booster vaccination. The CDR3 is CASSPLDPTNEKLFF. The CDR3 DNA sequence: TGTGCCAGCAGCCCCCTCGACCCAACTAATGAAAAACTGTTTTTT.